The present T cell receptor (beta chain) was sequenced within a study of T cell changes during pregnancy in multiple sclerosis. The table came from immunoSEQ multiplex PCR; TCRdb's copy has only in-frame clones and leaves some out. The sample lists 95,000 to 110,000 clones; less than 95% were seen once. The source was peripheral blood, collected in the third trimester of pregnancy. This sequence originates from a female donor in good health, enrolled as a control in a pregnancy study.

CDR3 bases: TGTGCCAGCAGTTCCGGTGGTTCTGAAGCTTTCTTT. Encoded protein: CASSSGGSEAFF. The V call is TRBV27, the J call TRBJ1-1; D uncertain. V shed 4 bases and J shed 6 bases, with 9 bases lying between them. Germline V gene sequence: CDR1 MNHEY, CDR2 SMNVEV (reference sequence). This CDR3 has 12 residues.